The 2 T cell receptor beta chains below all came from one sample that was sequenced in a study of early T cells in non-severe SARS-CoV-2 infection. MiXCR, run by TCRdb on the 5' RACE reads, gives a single entry per CDR3 protein. The sample consists of around 62,000 distinct CDR3 sequences, about 4.9% of them appearing once. Sequenced material: whole blood. Every receptor here comes from an adult who was a healthcare worker with PCR-confirmed SARS-CoV-2 infection or an uninfected control (not recorded which).

This clonotype was detected ten times or more. The chain has TRBV7-8 and TRBJ2-4; 12 nucleotides align to TRBD2. This CDR3 is built from 15 residues. J lost 8 bases, V lost 5 bases, and 7 bases had no gene match. Looked up from germline, CDR1 is SGHVS and CDR2 is FQNEAQ. The CDR3, as DNA: TGTGCCAGCAGCCGTTCGACTAGCGGGAGACACATTCAGTACTTC. This encodes CASSRSTSGRHIQYF.

The table lists this clonotype with a few counts. This chain uses TRBV7-2 with TRBJ2-1, with D possibly being TRBD1 or TRBD2 (6 bases each). The CDR3 is made up of 15 amino acids. The V end was cut by 3 bases, the J end by 8 bases, with 17 bases between. Germline CDR1 reads SGHTA; CDR2 reads FQGNSA. In nucleotides, the CDR3 is TGTGCCAGCAGCTTGGACGGGAGCGAGGGGGATGAGCAGTTCTTC. Translating it yields CASSLDGSEGDEQFF.